This T cell receptor beta chain came from a study of blood T cell repertoires in COVID-19. Followed over time, Seattle patients had been enrolled while infection was active. In the authors' workflow: The assay estimated nucleated cells by amplifying reference gene primers. The protocol was immunoSEQ multiplex PCR, while the TCRdb copy is restricted to in-frame clones and leaves out a portion. That table furnishes V, J and clone size, whereas the DNA furnished D and trimming. Seen here are over 150,000 clones, roughly 84% observed once, and the top ten hold under 7.5%. CDR3 size: 18 residues. Germline V gives CDR1 LGHDT, CDR2 YNNKEL (reference sequence). The V gene end was trimmed by 0 bases and the J gene end by 9 bases; junction bases not matched to a gene: 14.

The receptor's source is a man aged 80 or over with COVID-19, enrolled during active disease. The sequenced sample was peripheral blood. The rearrangement uses TRBV3-1 (or the pseudogene TRBV3-2) and TRBJ1-6; TRBD1 matches at 7 bases. The CDR3 protein is CASSQDRLLGTAISPLHF. The CDR3 coding sequence is TGTGCCAGCAGCCAAGATAGGTTGTTGGGGACAGCAATTTCACCCCTCCACTTT.